These 32 T cell receptor beta chains were sequenced from one sample in a study of blood T cell repertoires in COVID-19. The assay was immunoSEQ multiplex PCR, and TCRdb's table has in-frame clones only and misses some. The data show 150,000 to 200,000 clones, about nine tenths seen once. The specimen sequenced was peripheral blood. These TCRs come from a man younger than 35 who had recovered from COVID-19.

The chain joins TRBV14 to TRBJ1-3; a possible D gene is TRBD1 (6 bases). The germline CDR1 and CDR2 sequences are SGHDN and FVKESK. The CDR3 is 13 residues long. Deletions cut 4 bases from V and 4 bases from J, with 8 bases between. CDR3 sequence reads: CASSPGTGNTIYF. The CDR3 bases are TGTGCCAGCAGCCCCGGGACAGGAAACACCATATATTTT. The whole variable domain, filled in from reference TRBV14 and TRBJ1-3, reads EAGVTQFPSHSVIEKGQTVTLRCDPISGHDNLYWYRRVMGKEIKFLLHFVKESKQDESGMPNNRFLAERTGGTYSTLKVQPAELEDSGVYFCASSPGTGNTIYFGEGSWLTVV.

The rearrangement links TRBV27 to TRBJ2-3; 7 nucleotides agree with TRBD2. Trimming removed 4 bases from V and 1 base from J; junction bases left unmatched: 8. Germline CDR1 is MNHEY and CDR2 is SMNVEV (reference sequence). The CDR3 is 16 amino acids. For the CDR3, the DNA is TGTGCCAGCAGTTCACCTTCGGCGGGGGGCACAGATACGCAGTATTTT. Encoded protein: CASSSPSAGGTDTQYF.

The chain employs TRBV6-2 or TRBV6-3 and TRBJ2-1; TRBD2 matches at 8 bases. The CDR3 is made up of 14 amino acids. Germline-derived CDR1 and CDR2 are MNHEY and SVGEGT. Trimming removed 5 bases from V and 10 bases from J; junction bases left unmatched: 10. CDR3 protein: CASSPFREGSEQFF. For the CDR3, the DNA is TGTGCCAGCAGTCCATTCCGGGAGGGCAGCGAGCAGTTCTTC.

The V and J genes are TRBV27 and TRBJ2-5; weak D call: TRBD1 (5 bases). Germline CDR1 is MNHEY and CDR2 is SMNVEV (reference sequence). The CDR3 is 15 amino acids. Trimming removed 8 bases at V and 2 bases at J, with 18 bases between. The CDR3 nucleotides are TGTGCCAGCGGTTCCCCCCGGGCAGGGCAAGAGACCCAGTACTTC. Encoded protein: CASGSPRAGQETQYF.

This chain uses TRBV27 with TRBJ1-6; D ambiguous. Between the trimmed V and J ends, which lost 6 bases and 1 base, there was a span of 7 bases. This CDR3 has 14 residues. In germline, CDR1 is MNHEY, CDR2 SMNVEV (reference sequence). In DNA, the CDR3 is TGTGCCAGCAGCGGTAGTTCCTATAATTCACCCCTCCACTTT. Its translation: CASSGSSYNSPLHF.

The chain carries TRBV24-1 and TRBJ2-1, with TRBD2 matching 9 bases. Germline V CDR1 and CDR2: KGHDR, SFDVKD. Trimming cost V 3 bases and J 6 bases; bases outside gene matches: 8. The CDR3 sequence is 16 residues long. The CDR3: CATSDPRGGASNEQFF. For the CDR3, the DNA is TGTGCCACCAGTGATCCGCGGGGGGGAGCTAGCAATGAGCAGTTCTTC.

This chain links TRBV5-1 with TRBJ2-5; TRBD2 aligns across 8 bases. CDR3 size: 16 residues. J was trimmed by 2 bases and V by 0 bases; bases with no gene match: 6. Germline lookup yields CDR1 SGHRS and CDR2 YFSETQ. The CDR3 region is CASSLGGRGGQETQYF. CDR3 nucleotide sequence: TGCGCCAGCAGCTTGGGTGGGCGCGGGGGGCAAGAGACCCAGTACTTC.

CDR3 sequence: CASSEQGQGNSPLHF. The CDR3 nucleotides are TGTGCCAGCAGTGAGCAGGGACAGGGGAATTCACCCCTCCACTTT. The chain combines TRBV2 with TRBJ1-6; 10 bases match TRBD1. With V trimmed by 3 bases and J by 7 bases, 3 bases remained unmatched. In germline, CDR1 is SNHLY, CDR2 FYNNEI. The length of the CDR3 is 15 residues.

This chain joins TRBV5-4 and TRBJ2-3, with D possibly being TRBD1 (5 bases). Trimming left V 0 bases short and J 0 bases short, with 11 bases between. Germline V gene lookup returns CDR1 SGHNT and CDR2 YYREEE (reference sequence). CDR3 length: 16 residues. CDR3 DNA: TGTGCCAGCAGCTTGGCTCACAGGCAAAGCACAGATACGCAGTATTTT. This translates into CASSLAHRQSTDTQYF.

CDR3 amino acids: CASSPGQGGQAFF. The CDR3 coding sequence is TGTGCCAGCAGCCCCGGACAGGGGGGACAAGCTTTCTTT. The chain has TRBV9 and TRBJ1-1; 10 bases agree with TRBD1. Per the germline V gene, CDR1 is SGDLS and CDR2 is YYNGEE. This CDR3 is 13 amino acids long. The ends lost 4 bases at V and 9 bases at J; junction bases unmatched: 6.

Comment on this clone: Other DNA sequences from this sample encode an identical CDR3 as well. The V and J genes are TRBV19 and TRBJ2-5; tentatively, D is TRBD2 (6 bases). Trimming pared 0 bases from V and 4 bases from J, leaving 6 bases between. The CDR3 length is 13 residues. The germline gives CDR1 LNHDA, CDR2 SQIVND (reference sequence). CDR3 bases: TGTGCCAGTAGTATAGAGCGGGGAGAGACCCAGTACTTC. The encoded protein is CASSIERGETQYF.

V and J are TRBV6-2 or TRBV6-3 and TRBJ2-1; D is uncertain. This CDR3 region has 12 residues. CDR1 is MNHEY and CDR2 is SVGEGT in the germline V gene. V lost 4 bases and J 7 bases, leaving 8 bases between the germline ends. The CDR3 region has the DNA TGTGCCAGCAGTTCCGTATTGAATGAGCAGTTCTTC. This encodes CASSSVLNEQFF.

The J gene is TRBJ2-1, the V gene TRBV3-1 (or the pseudogene TRBV3-2); D ambiguous. The CDR3 spans 13 residues. Trimming cost V 3 bases and J 5 bases, with 8 bases left between them. Looked up from germline, CDR1 is LGHDT and CDR2 is YNNKEL (reference sequence). CDR3 region: CASSQMLDNEQFF. The CDR3 nucleotides are TGTGCCAGCAGCCAGATGCTAGACAATGAGCAGTTCTTC.

J is TRBJ2-5 and V is TRBV19, with 10 bases lining up with TRBD2. J lost 4 bases, V lost 4 bases, and 0 bases had no gene match. Germline V gene sequence: CDR1 LNHDA, CDR2 SQIVND (reference sequence). The CDR3 extends over 13 amino acids. In DNA form, the CDR3 reads TGTGCCAGTAGTACTAGCGGGAGAGAGACCCAGTACTTC. It codes for CASSTSGRETQYF.

The rearrangement joins TRBV6-1 to TRBJ2-2, with D maybe TRBD1 (5 bases). The CDR3 extends over 14 amino acids. The germline gives CDR1 MNHNS, CDR2 SASEGT. The V end lost 5 bases, the J end lost 7 bases, and 14 bases lay between the germline ends. The CDR3 is CASSSGRVIGELFF. DNA for the CDR3: TGTGCCAGCAGTTCGGGCAGGGTGATCGGGGAGCTGTTTTTT.

CDR3 nucleotide sequence: TGTGCCAGCAGCTTTGGGACAGGGGCGGACGAGCAGTACTTC. Protein product: CASSFGTGADEQYF. This chain joins TRBV7-3 and TRBJ2-7, with 10 nucleotides matching TRBD1. The CDR3 loop spans 14 amino acids. The ends lost 3 bases at V and 5 bases at J; junction bases unmatched: 4. Germline V lookup: CDR1 SGHTA, CDR2 FQGTGA.

The V gene is TRBV6-1, the J gene TRBJ1-5, with unresolved D. CDR1 is MNHNS and CDR2 is SASEGT in the germline V gene. The CDR3 is made up of 14 amino acids. Trimming pared 2 bases from V and 2 bases from J, leaving 7 bases between. CDR3 amino acids: CASSENQGNQPQHF. In nucleotides, the CDR3 is TGTGCCAGCAGTGAAAATCAGGGCAATCAGCCCCAGCATTTT.

The chain couples TRBV9 to TRBJ2-2, with 11 bases identical to TRBD1. The length of the CDR3 is 18 residues. Per germline, CDR1 SGDLS and CDR2 YYNGEE. V was pared by 2 bases and J by 5 bases, with 11 bases of the junction left unmatched. For the CDR3, the DNA is TGTGCCAGCAGCGTCCAACCGGGACAGGGGGTCTTGACCGGGGAGCTGTTTTTT. This encodes CASSVQPGQGVLTGELFF.

The genes are TRBV5-6 and TRBJ1-2, with 9 bases fitting TRBD1. V lost 6 bases, J lost 4 bases, and 7 bases stayed unmatched. CDR1 is SGHDT, CDR2 YYEEEE, per germline. The CDR3 totals 14 residues. CDR3 DNA: TGTGCCAGCATCCCTACAGGGGGCGCCTATGGCTACACCTTC. It specifies CASIPTGGAYGYTF.

This clone was observed once. The sample contains more than one DNA sequence encoding this CDR3. The chain combines TRBV7-2 with TRBJ2-7; D may be TRBD2 (6 bases). The germline gives CDR1 SGHTA, CDR2 FQGNSA. The CDR3 is made up of 15 amino acids. V was shortened by 5 bases and J by 7 bases, with 21 bases between the two germline ends. CDR3 DNA sequence: TGTGCCAGCAGCCTCGCCGGGACTGGAGTAGGGGAGCAGTACTTC. As protein: CASSLAGTGVGEQYF.

The chain joins TRBV2 to TRBJ2-3, with TRBD1 matching 8 bases. Germline trimming cut 4 bases from V and 3 bases from J; bases unmatched to any gene: 6. Germline CDR1 is SNHLY and CDR2 is FYNNEI. This CDR3 is 15 amino acids long. CDR3 sequence (DNA): TGTGCCAGCAGTGCTGGGACAGGAGTGACAGATACGCAGTATTTT. Translating it yields CASSAGTGVTDTQYF.

This clone was counted a single time. J is TRBJ1-2 and V is TRBV28, with a tentative D call TRBD1 (6 bases). V lost 5 bases, J lost 6 bases, and 22 bases lay in between. The CDR3 spans 16 residues. The germline CDR1 and CDR2 sequences are MDHEN and SYDVKM. DNA of the CDR3: TGTGCCAGCAGTACCCGGACAGTGACAATATCCCATGGCTACACCTTC. As protein: CASSTRTVTISHGYTF.

This chain joins TRBV4-1 and TRBJ2-1, with 10 nucleotides matching TRBD2. This CDR3 region has 16 residues. Germline V CDR1 and CDR2: MGHRA, YSYEKL. V shed 2 bases, J shed 4 bases, and the junction held 5 bases outside the gene matches. CDR3 protein: CASSQSPSGSYNEQFF. DNA of the CDR3: TGCGCCAGCAGCCAATCCCCTAGCGGGAGTTACAATGAGCAGTTCTTC.

This rearrangement joins TRBV7-2 to TRBJ2-7, with 11 bases aligning to TRBD2. Trimming at V came to 5 bases and at J to 3 bases, leaving 6 bases not matched to a gene. Germline CDR1 SGHTA, CDR2 FQGNSA. This CDR3 has 15 amino acids. The CDR3, as DNA: TGTGCCAGCAGCCTGACTAGCGGGGCCGGCTACGAGCAGTACTTC. The encoded protein is CASSLTSGAGYEQYF.

The gene calls are TRBV3-1 (or the pseudogene TRBV3-2) and TRBJ2-3; TRBD2 might be the D (6 bases). Germline lookup yields CDR1 LGHDT and CDR2 YNNKEL (reference sequence). The CDR3 runs to 15 residues. The V end was cut by 4 bases, the J end by 2 bases, with 13 bases between. The chain's CDR3 is CASSRPGGTTDTQYF. The CDR3 nucleotides read TGTGCCAGCAGCCGACCGGGCGGGACCACAGATACGCAGTATTTT.

The rearrangement uses TRBV6-5 and TRBJ2-1, with 13 bases identical to TRBD2. V lost 0 bases, J lost 9 bases, and 5 bases stayed unmatched. The CDR3 has 16 residues. Germline assignment: CDR1 MNHEY and CDR2 SVGAGI. In DNA form, the CDR3 reads TGTGCCAGCAGTTACTCGGGGACTAGCGGGATCAGTGAGCAGTTCTTC. It encodes CASSYSGTSGISEQFF.

The chain links TRBV5-1 to TRBJ2-5; D gene ambiguous. The CDR3 totals 14 residues. Trimming cost V 0 bases and J 4 bases, with 10 bases left between them. Germline values: CDR1 SGHRS, CDR2 YFSETQ. The CDR3 sequence: CASSLAMRRETQYF. DNA of the CDR3: TGCGCCAGCAGCTTGGCGATGAGGAGAGAGACCCAGTACTTC.

The chain couples TRBV28 to TRBJ2-7; no clear D gene. The germline V gene has CDR1 MDHEN and CDR2 SYDVKM. The CDR3 loop spans 12 amino acids. V dropped 4 bases and J dropped 4 bases, with 8 bases sitting between them. This CDR3 reads CASSSGPYEQYF. The CDR3, as DNA: TGTGCCAGCAGTTCTGGGCCATACGAGCAGTACTTC.

The chain is built from TRBV11-2 and TRBJ2-7; perhaps TRBD2 as D (6 bases). Deletions cut 6 bases from V and 0 bases from J, with 18 bases between. Germline assignment: CDR1 SGHAT and CDR2 FQNNGV. This CDR3 has 16 amino acids. CDR3 nucleotides: TGTGCCAGCAGTTCAACGTCACGGGACTCCTCCTACGAGCAGTACTTC. It translates to CASSSTSRDSSYEQYF.

This chain joins TRBV5-1 and TRBJ2-7; TRBD2 matches 8 bases. Germline CDR1 is SGHRS and CDR2 is YFSETQ. The CDR3 length is 17 residues. With 4 bases clipped from V and 5 bases from J, the junction kept 17 bases outside the gene matches. The CDR3 coding sequence is TGCGCCAGCAGCCCGTCTCCAGCGGGAGCATCTCGGGACGAGCAGTACTTC. Protein sequence: CASSPSPAGASRDEQYF.

The chain joins TRBV5-4 to TRBJ2-3; the match to TRBD2 covers 11 bases. Losses at the gene ends were 0 bases for V and 4 bases for J; bases not matched to a gene: 7. Per the germline V gene, CDR1 is SGHNT and CDR2 is YYREEE (reference sequence). CDR3 length: 17 amino acids. As DNA, the CDR3 is TGTGCCAGCAGCTTGGCCCTACTAGCGGGAGAAGCAGATACGCAGTATTTT. This encodes CASSLALLAGEADTQYF. The full variable domain, rest sourced from reference TRBV5-4 and TRBJ2-3, is ETGVTQSPTHLIKTRGQQVTLRCSSQSGHNTVSWYQQALGQGPQFIFQYYREEENGRGNFPPRFSGLQFPNYSSELNVNALELDDSALYLCASSLALLAGEADTQYFGPGTRLTVL.

The chain combines TRBV9 with TRBJ2-7; no clear D gene. V lost 0 bases, J lost 2 bases, and 9 bases lay in between. The CDR3 runs 14 residues. Germline-derived CDR1 and CDR2 are SGDLS and YYNGEE. The CDR3 nucleotides read TGTGCCAGCAGCGTAGGAGCGCGACCCTACGAGCAGTACTTC. As protein: CASSVGARPYEQYF.